Below are 5 T cell receptor beta chains sequenced from a single sample in a study of OX40 agonist ivuxolimab in advanced cancers. The method behind the library was the immunoSEQ multiplex PCR assay. In its TCRdb copy, this immuneACCESS table keeps in-frame sequences only and misses some clones. Where compared with another copy, unresolved V genes explain less than half of these, and the others have no known cause. Recorded for this sample are over 50,000 clones; roughly 90% of them occurred a single time. The ten biggest clones cover roughly 21% of the sample. This sample comprised CD4+ or CD8+ T cells sorted from blood, obtained in a trial of the OX40 agonist ivuxolimab. These receptors were taken from an adult with an advanced solid tumor such as melanoma, head and neck, liver or kidney cancer.

V and J are TRBV28 and TRBJ1-4, with TRBD1 as a possible D gene (6 bases). V was cut by 5 bases and J by 7 bases, with 17 bases left in between. Germline values: CDR1 MDHEN, CDR2 SYDVKM. This CDR3 spans 15 amino acids. The CDR3 is CASSTNRAAVEKLFF. The CDR3 bases are TGTGCCAGCAGTACAAACAGGGCTGCGGTTGAAAAACTGTTTTTT.

The V gene is TRBV28, the J gene TRBJ1-2, with 9 bases lining up with TRBD1. The CDR3 loop spans 16 amino acids. With 3 bases clipped from V and 2 bases from J, the junction kept 7 bases outside the gene matches. Germline V gives CDR1 MDHEN, CDR2 SYDVKM. The CDR3 sequence is CASSFRLTGGNYGYTF. The CDR3, as DNA: TGTGCCAGCAGTTTTAGGTTAACAGGGGGCAACTATGGCTACACCTTC.

The chain is built from TRBV6-1 and TRBJ1-1; 7 nucleotides agree with TRBD1. Germline CDR1 reads MNHNS; CDR2 reads SASEGT. There are 11 residues in the CDR3. With 7 bases clipped from V and 5 bases from J, the junction kept 1 base outside the gene matches. CDR3 in amino acids: CASNRGTEAFF. DNA for the CDR3: TGTGCCAGCAACAGGGGAACTGAAGCTTTCTTT.

The CDR3 loop reads CASSPLAGGQDTQYF. CDR3 DNA: TGTGCCAGCAGCCCACTAGCGGGGGGGCAAGATACGCAGTATTTT. The chain is built from TRBV9 and TRBJ2-3, with TRBD2 identical over 13 bases. Trimming cost V 4 bases and J 5 bases; bases outside gene matches: 4. The CDR3 runs 15 residues. CDR1 and CDR2 (germline): SGDLS, YYNGEE.

The chain couples TRBV28 to TRBJ1-3; 9 nucleotides match TRBD1. Germline loops: CDR1 MDHEN, CDR2 SYDVKM. V gave up 3 bases and J gave up 7 bases; unmatched junction bases: 4. The CDR3 has 14 amino acids. The CDR3 DNA is TGTGCCAGCAGTTTTGGAACAGGGGGCAACACCATATATTTT. The encoded protein is CASSFGTGGNTIYF.